Included here is one T cell receptor (beta chain) sequence, with context. Its specificity is unknown. Though probably carrying unrecorded immune exposures, donors were nominally healthy at sampling. PCR was performed using 60 Vbeta and 13 Jbeta primers. Sequenced by immunoSEQ multiplex PCR; TCRdb stores in-frame clones only, minus some. Among 90,000 or so clones listed, roughly four fifths were seen once. This CDR3 region has 16 residues. The ends lost 5 bases at V and 10 bases at J; junction bases unmatched: 18. Per the germline V gene, CDR1 is SGHVS and CDR2 is FNYEAQ. This record comes from a study of cytomegalovirus exposure and HLA in healthy donors. Study observations and caveats: TCR association rates varied by HLA locus in a later analysis, with DRB1 highest and HLA-C lowest. The study put under 200 TCR beta chains on its list as cytomegalovirus-associated. Researchers reportedly found TCR beta sequences accurately predicted most subjects' HLA-A and HLA-B alleles.

The chain employs TRBV7-6 and TRBJ2-5; TRBD2 matches 8 bases. The receptor was isolated from a man aged 25 to 40 in good health and CMV-seropositive. The sample taken for sequencing was PBMCs. The CDR3 loop is CASSGSWGDSGGGQYF. CDR3 bases: TGTGCCAGCAGCGGGAGCTGGGGAGACAGCGGGGGTGGCCAGTACTTC.